The sample holds one count of the clone carrying this T cell receptor (beta chain). The sample is drawn from a study of blood T cell repertoires in COVID-19. Turning to the study itself: Sources were T cells, B-cell-depleted T cells, or PBMCs; the material itself was cDNA or gDNA.

TCRdb's table, derived via immunoSEQ multiplex PCR, lists solely in-frame clones and lacks some. The sample consists of roughly 400,000 clones, 90% of them appearing once. CDR3 length equals 12 residues. The germline CDR1 and CDR2 sequences are LGHDT and YNNKEL (reference sequence). V gave up 8 bases and J gave up 0 bases, with 7 bases separating them. The source material was PBMCs or T cells enriched from blood (not recorded which). V is TRBV3-1 (or the pseudogene TRBV3-2) and J is TRBJ1-1, with TRBD1 as a possible D gene (5 bases). This clonotype was obtained from a man younger than 30 who had recovered from COVID-19. In DNA form, the CDR3 reads TGTGCCAGCCAGGGCCTGAACACTGAAGCTTTCTTT. Translating it yields CASQGLNTEAFF.